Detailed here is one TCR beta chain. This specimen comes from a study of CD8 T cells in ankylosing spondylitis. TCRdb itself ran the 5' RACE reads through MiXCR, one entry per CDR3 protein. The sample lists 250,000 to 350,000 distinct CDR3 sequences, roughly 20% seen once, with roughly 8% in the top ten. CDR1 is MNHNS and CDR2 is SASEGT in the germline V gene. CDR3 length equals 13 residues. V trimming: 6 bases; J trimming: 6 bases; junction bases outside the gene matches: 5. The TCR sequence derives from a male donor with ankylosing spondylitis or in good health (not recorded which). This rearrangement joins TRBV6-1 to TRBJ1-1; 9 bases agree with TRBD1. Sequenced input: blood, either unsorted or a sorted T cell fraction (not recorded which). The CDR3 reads CASSNRGRAEAFF. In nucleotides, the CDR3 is TGTGCCAGCAGCAACAGGGGGCGGGCTGAAGCTTTCTTT.